Listed here are 18 T cell receptor beta chains from one sample, sequenced in a study of blood T cell repertoires in COVID-19. The assay was immunoSEQ multiplex PCR, and TCRdb's table has in-frame clones only and misses some. The table includes about 190,000 clones, about 91% detected once. Sample: peripheral blood. These receptors originate from a woman aged 30 to 39 with acute or convalescent COVID-19.

The gene calls are TRBV30 and TRBJ2-3, with D unclear. With 2 bases removed from V and 0 bases from J, the gap between germline ends came to 3 bases. The CDR3 sequence is 12 residues long. Germline assignment: CDR1 GTSNPN and CDR2 SVGIG (reference sequence). The CDR3: CAWSPSTDTQYF. Here the CDR3 DNA reads TGTGCCTGGAGTCCTAGCACAGATACGCAGTATTTT.

The chain combines TRBV28 with TRBJ1-5; D may be TRBD1 (5 bases). Germline CDR1 is MDHEN and CDR2 is SYDVKM. The length of the CDR3 is 15 residues. Trimming took 1 base from V and 0 from J, leaving 7 bases between them. The CDR3 DNA reads as TGTGCCAGCAGTTTATCAGGGTTTAGCAATCAGCCCCAGCATTTT. Amino acid sequence: CASSLSGFSNQPQHF.

The J gene is TRBJ2-7, the V gene TRBV3-1 (or the pseudogene TRBV3-2); the D is unclear. Germline loops: CDR1 LGHDT, CDR2 YNNKEL (reference sequence). The CDR3 totals 12 residues. V was cut by 1 base and J by 7 bases, with 8 bases left in between. The CDR3, as DNA: TGTGCCAGCAGCCAAGTTTATCGGGAGCAGTACTTC. Translation: CASSQVYREQYF.

This chain uses TRBV2 with TRBJ1-1; D is possibly TRBD1 (6 bases). The CDR3 sequence is 12 residues long. V dropped 8 bases and J dropped 11 bases, with 18 bases sitting between them. CDR1 and CDR2 from the germline V gene are SNHLY and FYNNEI. CDR3 nucleotide sequence: TGTGCCAGCGAAAAAGGGGGGGACTGGGCTTTCTTT. Translation gives CASEKGGDWAFF.

The chain couples TRBV3-1 (or the pseudogene TRBV3-2) to TRBJ1-2, with D maybe TRBD1 (5 bases). The CDR3 has 15 residues. V was trimmed by 4 bases and J by 1 base, leaving 13 bases between them. Germline lookup yields CDR1 LGHDT and CDR2 YNNKEL (reference sequence). CDR3 DNA: TGTGCCAGCAGCCCCGACAGCTACTTTAACTATGGCTACACCTTC. Its translation: CASSPDSYFNYGYTF.

V is TRBV15 and J is TRBJ2-3; the D is unclear. Per germline, CDR1 LNHNV and CDR2 YYDKDF (reference sequence). Deletions cut 1 base from V and 6 bases from J, with 8 bases between. CDR3 length: 13 amino acids. In nucleotides, the CDR3 is TGTGCCACCAGCAGAGTACATAGCGATACGCAGTATTTT. Residues: CATSRVHSDTQYF.

The chain is built from TRBV5-6 and TRBJ2-5; no definite D call. The CDR3 covers 13 residues. The germline gives CDR1 SGHDT, CDR2 YYEEEE. The ends were cut back, 0 bases at V and 7 bases at J, with 10 bases in the middle. CDR3 amino acids: CASSLAHPGTQYF. CDR3 sequence (DNA): TGTGCCAGCAGCTTGGCACACCCGGGGACCCAGTACTTC.

V usage is TRBV6-5 and J usage is TRBJ2-3, with 8 bases fitting TRBD2. The V and J ends lost 6 bases and 1 base, in that order; junction bases with no gene match: 3. This CDR3 has 14 amino acids. CDR1 is MNHEY and CDR2 is SVGAGI in the germline V gene. As DNA, the CDR3 is TGTGCCAGCAGATCACTAGCGGGCACAGATACGCAGTATTTT. This gives the protein CASRSLAGTDTQYF.

The gene calls are TRBV2 and TRBJ1-4, with TRBD1 matching 9 bases. The V gene end was trimmed by 3 bases and the J gene end by 4 bases; junction bases not matched to a gene: 12. The CDR3 is made up of 18 amino acids. Germline assignment: CDR1 SNHLY and CDR2 FYNNEI. CDR3: CASSDGTGTFTINEKLFF. CDR3 DNA: TGTGCCAGCAGTGATGGGACAGGGACCTTTACCATTAATGAAAAACTGTTTTTT.

The chain uses TRBV2 and TRBJ2-5; D remains ambiguous. Deletions cut 4 bases from V and 5 bases from J, with 8 bases between. This CDR3 comprises 12 residues. Germline CDR1 reads SNHLY; CDR2 reads FYNNEI. The chain's CDR3 is CASSAQMETQYF. The CDR3 region has the DNA TGTGCCAGCAGTGCACAAATGGAGACCCAGTACTTC.

V and J are TRBV18 and TRBJ2-3; possibly TRBD1 for D (5 bases). Deletions cut 2 bases from V and 5 bases from J, with 11 bases between. Germline-derived CDR1 and CDR2 are KGHSH and LQKENI. This CDR3 contains 14 residues. CDR3 DNA: TGTGCCAGCTCACCAAGCACCCAGGGAGATACGCAGTATTTT. Protein product: CASSPSTQGDTQYF. Full variable domain (missing parts from reference TRBV18 and TRBJ2-3): NAGVMQNPRHLVRRRGQEARLRCSPMKGHSHVYWYRQLPEEGLKFMVYLQKENIIDESGMPKERFSAEFPKEGPSILRIQQVVRGDSAAYFCASSPSTQGDTQYFGPGTRLTVL.

This chain joins TRBV24-1 and TRBJ2-3, with TRBD1 matching over 10 bases. Trimming at V came to 6 bases and at J to 1 base, leaving 3 bases not matched to a gene. Germline V CDR1 and CDR2: KGHDR, SFDVKD. CDR3 length: 15 residues. Written as DNA, the CDR3 is TGTGCCACCAGTAGTGGGACAGGGGGCACAGATACGCAGTATTTT. This sequence encodes CATSSGTGGTDTQYF.

Here the CDR3 DNA reads TGTGCCAGCAGCCCCATGGGGACTAGCGGGAGTATGCCGTTCTTC. It yields the protein CASSPMGTSGSMPFF. The gene calls are TRBV3-1 (or the pseudogene TRBV3-2) and TRBJ2-1, with 14 positions matching TRBD2. This CDR3 contains 15 residues. The trim removed 4 bases at V and 15 bases at J, leaving 11 bases unmatched. CDR1 is LGHDT, CDR2 YNNKEL, per germline (reference sequence).

CDR3 sequence (DNA): TGTGCCACCAGTGAAGCTAGCGGTCAAGAGACCCAGTACTTC. It yields the protein CATSEASGQETQYF. The chain has TRBV24-1 and TRBJ2-5, with TRBD2 identical over 7 bases. The CDR3 consists of 14 residues. The V and J ends lost 4 bases and 2 bases, in that order; junction bases with no gene match: 3. Germline CDR1 reads KGHDR; CDR2 reads SFDVKD.

The V gene is TRBV5-4, the J gene TRBJ2-1; no reliable D call. CDR1 SGHNT and CDR2 YYREEE come from the germline V gene (reference sequence). This CDR3 contains 16 residues. The V and J ends lost 2 bases and 2 bases respectively, with 14 bases between them. As DNA, the CDR3 is TGTGCCAGCAGCTTCGGTGTTCTAGGTACCTACAATGAGCAGTTCTTC. This encodes CASSFGVLGTYNEQFF.

This rearrangement joins TRBV2 to TRBJ1-5; the D is unclear. Per germline, CDR1 SNHLY and CDR2 FYNNEI. The CDR3 is 12 residues long. V lost 11 bases to trimming and J lost 3 bases, with 11 bases between them. The CDR3 region has the DNA TGTGCCGGAGGACGGGCCAATCAGCCCCAGCATTTT. This gives the protein CAGGRANQPQHF.

The J gene is TRBJ2-3, the V gene TRBV5-6; the D is unclear. Looked up from germline, CDR1 is SGHDT and CDR2 is YYEEEE. This CDR3 is 13 amino acids long. Deletions cut 4 bases from V and 2 bases from J, with 8 bases between. In DNA, the CDR3 is TGTGCCAGCAGCATCTCTAACACAGATACGCAGTATTTT. Translated: CASSISNTDTQYF.

Comments on this clone: At the DNA level, this CDR3 is encoded by other sequences in the same sample as well. V gene TRBV9 combines with J gene TRBJ1-1, with D hard to call. CDR3 length: 13 amino acids. Trimming left V 0 bases short and J 1 base short, with 4 bases between. Germline V CDR1 and CDR2: SGDLS, YYNGEE. The CDR3 loop reads CASSVVRNTEAFF. The CDR3 DNA reads TGTGCCAGCAGCGTAGTGCGGAACACTGAAGCTTTCTTT.